The 8 T cell receptor beta chains below come from one sample, sequenced in a study of blood T cell repertoires in COVID-19. Repertoires were generated with immunoSEQ multiplex PCR, while TCRdb's copy carries only in-frame clones and drops some. The sample includes about 270,000 clones, around 92% of them seen just once. Sequencing was carried out using PBMCs or T cells enriched from blood (not recorded which). These receptors came from a woman aged 55-69 years who had recovered from COVID-19.

This rearrangement joins TRBV28 to TRBJ2-1; 11 bases match TRBD1. The CDR3 extends over 15 amino acids. The V gene's germline CDR1 is MDHEN and CDR2 SYDVKM. Trimming at V came to 1 base and at J to 7 bases, leaving 3 bases not matched to a gene. CDR3 residues: CASSLSGTGGNEQFF. The CDR3 DNA sequence: TGTGCCAGCAGTTTATCCGGGACAGGGGGGAATGAGCAGTTCTTC.

The chain carries TRBV13 and TRBJ2-3; 11 bases are a match to TRBD2. From germline, CDR1 is PRHDT and CDR2 FYEKMQ (reference sequence). The CDR3 covers 15 residues. J lost 1 base, V lost 3 bases, and 0 bases had no gene match. CDR3 region: CASSFSGGGTDTQYF. CDR3 coding DNA: TGTGCCAGCAGCTTTAGCGGGGGGGGCACAGATACGCAGTATTTT.

The chain is built from TRBV5-1 and TRBJ2-7; 12 bases match TRBD2. Germline CDR1 and CDR2: SGHRS and YFSETQ. The CDR3 has 15 residues. Germline trimming cut 4 bases from V and 0 bases from J; bases unmatched to any gene: 2. The CDR3 bases are TGCGCCAGCAGCGGGACTAGCGGGTACTCCTACGAGCAGTACTTC. Its protein product is CASSGTSGYSYEQYF.

The V and J genes are TRBV5-1 and TRBJ2-7, with no clear D. The V gene lost 2 bases and the J gene lost 0 bases, with 6 bases spanning the gap. CDR1 is SGHRS, CDR2 YFSETQ, per germline. The CDR3 loop spans 13 amino acids. For the CDR3, the DNA is TGCGCCAGCAGCTTTAGGAGCTCCTACGAGCAGTACTTC. It specifies CASSFRSSYEQYF.

The rearrangement joins TRBV7-8 to TRBJ1-3, with TRBD1 identical over 7 bases. The CDR3 contains 14 residues. Germline values: CDR1 SGHVS, CDR2 FQNEAQ. With V trimmed by 1 base and J by 7 bases, 4 bases remained unmatched. The DNA for the CDR3 is TGTGCCAGCAGCTTAGATGGCAGGGGGAACACCATATATTTT. Translated, it gives CASSLDGRGNTIYF.

V and J are TRBV7-3 and TRBJ1-1, with no clear D. Per the germline V gene, CDR1 is SGHTA and CDR2 is FQGTGA. V dropped 3 bases and J dropped 3 bases, with 8 bases sitting between them. CDR3 length: 13 amino acids. The CDR3 DNA sequence: TGTGCCAGCAGCTTTAGCTCTGACACTGAAGCTTTCTTT. As protein: CASSFSSDTEAFF.

The CDR3 coding sequence is TGCGCCAGCAGCCCAGGGACGGACTATTGGCATGAGCAGTTCTTC. Translated, it gives CASSPGTDYWHEQFF. The genes are TRBV4-1 and TRBJ2-1; TRBD2 might be the D (6 bases). The CDR3 has 15 residues. Trimming took 4 bases from V and 8 from J, leaving 18 bases between them. Per the germline V gene, CDR1 is MGHRA and CDR2 is YSYEKL.

V is TRBV5-1 and J is TRBJ1-2; 9 nucleotides agree with TRBD1. The V segment lost 0 bases and the J segment 8 bases; nucleotides outside the gene matches: 5. Germline V gene lookup returns CDR1 SGHRS and CDR2 YFSETQ. CDR3 size: 14 residues. CDR3 nucleotides: TGCGCCAGCAGCTTGGACAGGGGGCGCGAGGGCTACACCTTC. Protein sequence: CASSLDRGREGYTF.